This T cell receptor (beta chain) is drawn from a study of identical twins. Germline CDR1 LGHDT, CDR2 YNNKEL (reference sequence). V shed 2 bases and J shed 4 bases, with 8 bases lying between them. The CDR3 sequence is 14 residues long. Each CDR3 protein gets one entry after TCRdb re-called the 5' RACE reads with MiXCR. The sample includes 650,000 to 750,000 distinct CDR3 sequences, less than 25% of them seen just once. This clonotype was recorded a few times. These same data were also listed under a study on T cells expressing NK-cell markers.

This clonotype was sampled from a woman younger than 35 in good health. The sequencing input was PBMCs. The rearrangement joins TRBV3-1 to TRBJ2-2; D might be TRBD1 (5 bases). CDR3 sequence reads: CASSQQGSTGELFF. The CDR3 DNA follows: TGTGCCAGCAGCCAACAGGGAAGCACCGGGGAGCTGTTTTTT.